This TCR beta chain derives from a study of blood T cells in healthy people across ages. CDR3 length: 19 amino acids. V was clipped by 6 bases and J by 0 bases; unmatched bases: 9. PCR was performed a second time for about 6 to 12 cycles using a sample-barcoded 5' primer and a J-beta primer mix. Each CDR3 protein is one row after TCRdb ran MiXCR on the 5' RACE reads. The data show more than 800,000 distinct CDR3 sequences, about 30% seen once. Sequencing used blood. The V gene is TRBV12-3 or TRBV12-4, the J gene TRBJ2-3; TRBD2 matches 16 bases. This receptor was identified in a woman older than 75 in good health. The CDR3: CASRISGTSGGASTDTQYF. The CDR3 DNA sequence: TGTGCCAGCAGAATATCCGGGACTAGCGGGGGGGCTAGCACAGATACGCAGTATTTT.